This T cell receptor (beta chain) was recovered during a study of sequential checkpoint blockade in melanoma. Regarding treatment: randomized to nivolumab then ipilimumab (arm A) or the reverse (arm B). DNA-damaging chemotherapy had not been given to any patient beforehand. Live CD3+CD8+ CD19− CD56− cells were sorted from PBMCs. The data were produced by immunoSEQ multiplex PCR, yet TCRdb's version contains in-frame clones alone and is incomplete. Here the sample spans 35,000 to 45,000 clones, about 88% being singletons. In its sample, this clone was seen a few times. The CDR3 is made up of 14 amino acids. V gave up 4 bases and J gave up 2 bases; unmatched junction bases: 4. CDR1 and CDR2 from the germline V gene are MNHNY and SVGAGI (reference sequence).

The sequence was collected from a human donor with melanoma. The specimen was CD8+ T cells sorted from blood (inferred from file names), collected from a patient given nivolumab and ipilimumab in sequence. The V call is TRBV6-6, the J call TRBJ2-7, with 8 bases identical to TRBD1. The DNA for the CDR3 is TGTGCCAGCAGTTGGCCGGGACAGGCCTACGAGCAGTACTTC. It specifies CASSWPGQAYEQYF.